The 6 T cell receptor beta chains in this list originate from one sample, sequenced in a study of blood T cells in healthy people across ages. Together with a sample-barcoded 5' primer, a J-beta primer mix was included in a second PCR lasting about 6 to 12 cycles. TCRdb processed the 5' RACE reads anew with MiXCR; each CDR3 protein has one entry. The sample lists hundreds of thousands of distinct CDR3 sequences, about 59% seen once, with 25% to 35% in the top ten. The sequencing input was blood. All receptors come from a young man in good health.

This clonotype was counted between two and nine times. V is TRBV7-2 and J is TRBJ2-5, with a possible D match to TRBD1 (6 bases). The germline CDR1 and CDR2 sequences are SGHTA and FQGNSA. This CDR3 comprises 13 residues. Trimming took off 5 bases at V and 4 bases at J, with 11 bases between the two ends. As DNA, the CDR3 is TGTGCCAGCAGCGCCAGGGGTCGAGAGACCCAGTACTTC. Translation: CASSARGRETQYF.

This clonotype was picked up many times. The V gene is TRBV20-1, the J gene TRBJ1-2, with D uncertain. The CDR3 is 12 amino acids. Trimming removed 8 bases from V and 0 bases from J, with 10 bases in between. Germline CDR1 and CDR2: DFQATT and SNEGSKA (reference sequence). CDR3: CSFRRANYGYTF. The CDR3 nucleotides read TGCAGTTTTAGGCGGGCTAACTATGGCTACACCTTC.

The chain couples TRBV7-9 to TRBJ1-6, with 8 nucleotides matching TRBD1. This CDR3 has 18 amino acids. Germline trimming cut 5 bases from V and 0 bases from J; bases unmatched to any gene: 9. The V gene's germline CDR1 is SEHNR and CDR2 FQNEAQ (reference sequence). CDR3 DNA sequence: TGTGCCAGCAGCAAGGGACAGGCCGAAAGCTCCTATAATTCACCCCTCCACTTT. Protein product: CASSKGQAESSYNSPLHF.

The V gene is TRBV4-3, the J gene TRBJ1-6; TRBD1 matches 7 bases. The germline V gene has CDR1 LGHNA and CDR2 YSLEER. This CDR3 spans 15 amino acids. Trimming took 2 bases from V and 8 from J; bases not matched to a gene: 6. The DNA for the CDR3 is TGCGCCAGCAGCCAAAGGGAGGGGGCAGATTCACCCCTCCACTTT. Translating it yields CASSQREGADSPLHF.

This clonotype has just one count. V is TRBV20-1 and J is TRBJ2-5, with 8 nucleotides matching TRBD2. The J call could be wrong; TRBJ2-7 is a better fit for the DNA end. The V gene's germline CDR1 is DFQATT and CDR2 SNEGSKA (reference sequence). The CDR3 is 14 residues long. DNA for the CDR3: TGCAGTGCCACGGGTGACGGGGGGGCGTACGAGCAGTACTTC. It yields the protein CSATGDGGAYEQYF.

The rearrangement uses TRBV20-1 and TRBJ2-7, with D possibly matching TRBD2 (7 bases). The J call may be in error: the DNA end matches TRBJ2-5 better. There are 13 residues in the CDR3. CDR1 and CDR2 from the germline V gene are DFQATT and SNEGSKA (reference sequence). The CDR3 sequence is CSARVGGAETQYF. DNA of the CDR3: TGCAGTGCTAGAGTGGGGGGGGCGGAGACCCAGTACTTC.